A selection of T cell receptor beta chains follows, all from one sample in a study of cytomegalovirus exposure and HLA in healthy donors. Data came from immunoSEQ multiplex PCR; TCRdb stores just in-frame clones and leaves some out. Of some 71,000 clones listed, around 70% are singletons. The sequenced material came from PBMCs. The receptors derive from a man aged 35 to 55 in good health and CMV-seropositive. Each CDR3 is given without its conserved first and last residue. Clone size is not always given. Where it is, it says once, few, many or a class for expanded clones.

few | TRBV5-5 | ASSFRDTRTYEQY
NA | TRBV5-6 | ASSSLGQGGGDEKLF
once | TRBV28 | ASITGGENTEAF
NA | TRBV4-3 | ASSQTGNNSPLH
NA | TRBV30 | AWSNPRTFLHSQPQH
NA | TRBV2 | ASSENGANTGELF
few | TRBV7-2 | ASSPETDTQY
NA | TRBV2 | ASSMGAGDQPQH
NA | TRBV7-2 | ASSFDRGREQY
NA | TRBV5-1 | ASSPQGEGGYT
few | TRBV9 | ASSVAGGSYNSPLH
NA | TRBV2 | ASSADRVVDGYT
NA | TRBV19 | ASTTDRGRSDTQY
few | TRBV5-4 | ASSLGGRPSYNEQF
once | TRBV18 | ASSPKQATLGTEAF
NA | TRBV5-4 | ASSSTGEDGYT
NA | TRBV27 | ASSRAGTGAETQY
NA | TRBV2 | ASSVEGQGSTEAF
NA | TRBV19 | ASEDRRDQETQY
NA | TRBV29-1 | SVEESSYEQY
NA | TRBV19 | ASRDRAGGYNEQF
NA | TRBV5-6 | ASSAGLVPYEQY
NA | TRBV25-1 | ASSKRDSNSPLH
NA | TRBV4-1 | ASTRQDVNTEAF
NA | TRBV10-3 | AARGGANEKLF
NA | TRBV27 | ASRPGVRGANVLT
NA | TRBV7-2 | ASSLVLGGHVEAF
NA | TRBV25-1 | ASSGLYEQY
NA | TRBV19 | ASSIYRSVTYEAF